These 13 T cell receptor beta chains came from one sample sequenced in a study of CD4 T cells in relation to SARS-CoV-2 and coronaviruses. Their recognized antigens are unknown. The unexposed donors gave CD4+ T cells in 2011-2018, prior to COVID-19. CD4+ T cells were isolated from the cells after around 10 days of culture. Sequenced by immunoSEQ multiplex PCR; TCRdb stores in-frame clones only, minus some. The sample has 9,000 to 13,000 clones; approximately 74% are singletons. Source material: CD4+ T cells from PBMCs, cultured in vitro. Receptor source: a human donor in good health.

The rearrangement uses TRBV19 and TRBJ2-7, with TRBD2 matching over 9 bases. CDR3 length: 13 amino acids. V was clipped by 8 bases and J by 7 bases; unmatched bases: 9. Germline assignment: CDR1 LNHDA and CDR2 SQIVND (reference sequence). CDR3 nucleotides: TGTGCCAGTGCCTTAGCGGGAGCGTTAGAGCAGTACTTC. Encoded protein: CASALAGALEQYF.

The chain carries TRBV5-5 and TRBJ2-3; 7 nucleotides match TRBD1. The CDR3 has 12 residues. V lost 7 bases, J lost 1 base, and 0 bases stayed unmatched. Germline V gene lookup returns CDR1 SGHKS and CDR2 YYEKEE (reference sequence). The CDR3 spells CASGTGTDTQYF. As DNA, the CDR3 is TGTGCCAGCGGGACAGGCACAGATACGCAGTATTTT.

The chain carries TRBV29-1 and TRBJ2-3, with TRBD2 matching 15 bases. Losses at the gene ends were 3 bases for V and 5 bases for J; bases not matched to a gene: 3. The CDR3 has 15 residues. Germline assignment: CDR1 SQVTM and CDR2 ANQGSEA. The CDR3 DNA is TGCAGCGTTGAGGGACTAGCGGGAGGATTAGATACGCAGTATTTT. Protein sequence: CSVEGLAGGLDTQYF.

The V and J genes are TRBV18 and TRBJ2-7; perhaps D is TRBD1 or TRBD2 (7 bases each). The CDR3 is 15 residues long. Germline V gene lookup returns CDR1 KGHSH and CDR2 LQKENI. V was cut by 5 bases and J by 4 bases, with 18 bases left in between. The CDR3 DNA reads TGTGCCAGCTCAAAGGGGGGGACAGCCAATTACGAGCAGTACTTC. Translation: CASSKGGTANYEQYF.

This chain links TRBV7-9 with TRBJ2-5, with 13 bases identical to TRBD2. CDR3 length equals 16 residues. The V gene's germline CDR1 is SEHNR and CDR2 FQNEAQ (reference sequence). J gave up 2 bases and V 6 bases, and 6 bases lay outside the gene matches. The CDR3 sequence: CASRITSGGDQETQYF. CDR3 sequence (DNA): TGTGCCAGCAGGATTACTAGCGGGGGGGATCAAGAGACCCAGTACTTC.

In its sample, this clone was seen a few times. The genes are TRBV5-1 and TRBJ2-3; 7 nucleotides match TRBD1. The CDR3 sequence is 15 residues long. Germline values: CDR1 SGHRS, CDR2 YFSETQ. V gave up 0 bases and J gave up 3 bases; unmatched junction bases: 4. CDR3 residues: CASSLEYRGTDTQYF. CDR3 coding DNA: TGCGCCAGCAGCTTGGAATACAGGGGAACAGATACGCAGTATTTT. Drawing the rest from reference TRBV5-1 and TRBJ2-3, the complete variable domain is KAGVTQTPRYLIKTRGQQVTLSCSPISGHRSVSWYQQTPGQGLQFLFEYFSETQRNKGNFPGRFSGRQFSNSRSEMNVSTLELGDSALYLCASSLEYRGTDTQYFGPGTRLTVL.

The rearrangement uses TRBV7-9 and TRBJ2-7; D remains unclear. The V and J ends lost 2 bases and 2 bases respectively, with 13 bases between them. The length of the CDR3 is 15 residues. From germline, CDR1 is SEHNR and CDR2 FQNEAQ (reference sequence). The chain's CDR3 is CASSLRLDGPYEQYF. Written as DNA, the CDR3 is TGTGCCAGCAGCTTAAGATTGGACGGCCCCTACGAGCAGTACTTC.

V is TRBV7-8 and J is TRBJ1-5; D possibly corresponds to TRBD1 (5 bases). This CDR3 has 15 residues. Trimming cost V 0 bases and J 8 bases, with 14 bases left between them. Per the germline V gene, CDR1 is SGHVS and CDR2 is FQNEAQ. CDR3 nucleotide sequence: TGTGCCAGCAGCTTAGCGCCGGCAGGGTTTGAGCCCCAGCATTTT. This sequence encodes CASSLAPAGFEPQHF.

J is TRBJ1-4 and V is TRBV10-3; D unclear. Trimming shortened V by 7 bases and J by 0 bases, and 18 bases separated the two germline ends. CDR1 is ENHRY and CDR2 is SYGVKD in the germline V gene. The CDR3 runs to 17 residues. The CDR3 DNA reads as TGTGCCATCACGGGCAGGAGGTCCCCTGCAACTAATGAAAAACTGTTTTTT. The encoded protein is CAITGRRSPATNEKLFF.

This clone was counted a few times. This chain joins TRBV3-1 (or the pseudogene TRBV3-2) and TRBJ2-1; 9 bases are a match to TRBD2. Trimming at V came to 1 base and at J to 1 base, leaving 8 bases not matched to a gene. The germline V gene encodes CDR1 LGHDT and CDR2 YNNKEL (reference sequence). The CDR3 is 18 residues long. The CDR3 nucleotides are TGTGCCAGCAGCCAAGCTTGGGACGCGGGAGGGTCCTACAATGAGCAGTTCTTC. Its protein is CASSQAWDAGGSYNEQFF.

V and J are TRBV5-1 and TRBJ2-3; no firm D call. Germline-derived CDR1 and CDR2 are SGHRS and YFSETQ. CDR3 length: 14 amino acids. V was shortened by 0 bases and J by 7 bases, with 12 bases between the two germline ends. The CDR3, as DNA: TGCGCCAGCAGCTTGGTAGGTGGTTCTTATACGCAGTATTTT. Translation gives CASSLVGGSYTQYF.

The table lists this clone with a few counts. V gene TRBV4-1 combines with J gene TRBJ2-5, with 10 positions matching TRBD2. The V gene end was trimmed by 4 bases and the J gene end by 0 bases; junction bases not matched to a gene: 2. CDR3 length: 15 amino acids. Germline CDR1 and CDR2: MGHRA and YSYEKL. The CDR3 bases are TGCGCCAGCAGCCCTAGCGGGGGTTACCAAGAGACCCAGTACTTC. Encoded protein: CASSPSGGYQETQYF.

V is TRBV6-1 and J is TRBJ1-2; D remains ambiguous. Germline CDR1 and CDR2: MNHNS and SASEGT. The ends were cut back, 1 base at V and 7 bases at J, with 7 bases in the middle. The CDR3 covers 12 residues. The CDR3 reads CASSEGTLGYTF. The DNA for the CDR3 is TGTGCCAGCAGTGAAGGAACTCTTGGCTACACCTTC.